Below, one TCR beta chain is given with its context. Its antigen is not identified. The data belong to a study of cytomegalovirus exposure and HLA in healthy donors. Study summary: The approximately 110 validation repertoires, a later analysis reported, used the same platform as the roughly 700 repertoires from the first cohort. Study-wide findings and caveats: Reported results showed that the classifier diagnosed cytomegalovirus status with high specificity and sensitivity. In vitro work confirmed that a few CMV-associated chains recognize CMV antigens.

V dropped 4 bases and J dropped 7; count of bases not matched to a gene: 5. This CDR3 has 15 residues. Germline V gene lookup returns CDR1 MNHEY and CDR2 SMNVEV (reference sequence). Some clones are missing from TCRdb's copy, which holds only in-frame ones; the method was immunoSEQ multiplex PCR. Of fewer than 400,000 clones in the sample, 88% were seen once. The source of this sequence is a young man in good health and CMV-seronegative. The chain recombines TRBV27 with TRBJ1-4, with 11 bases matching TRBD1. Sequencing was done on a sample of PBMCs. The CDR3 region is CASSSHGTGGEKLFF. The CDR3 DNA sequence: TGTGCCAGCAGTTCCCACGGGACAGGGGGTGAAAAACTGTTTTTT.